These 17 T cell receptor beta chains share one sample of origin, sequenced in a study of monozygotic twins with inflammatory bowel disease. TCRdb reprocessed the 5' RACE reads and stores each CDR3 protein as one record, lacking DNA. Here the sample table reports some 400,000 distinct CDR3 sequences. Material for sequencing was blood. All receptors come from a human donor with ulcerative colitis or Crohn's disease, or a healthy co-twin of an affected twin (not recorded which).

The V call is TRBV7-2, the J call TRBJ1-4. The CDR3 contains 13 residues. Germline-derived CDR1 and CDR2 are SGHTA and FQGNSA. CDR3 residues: CASSLARDEKLFF.

CDR3 sequence: CASRTGRTGHVNTEAFF. This rearrangement joins TRBV6-1 to TRBJ1-1; the D gene TCRdb calls, TRBD1, cannot be checked with no DNA. The CDR3 consists of 17 residues. The V gene's germline CDR1 is MNHNS and CDR2 SASEGT.

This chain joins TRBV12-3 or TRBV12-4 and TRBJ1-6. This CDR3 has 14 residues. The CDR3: CASSRGGSNSPLHF.

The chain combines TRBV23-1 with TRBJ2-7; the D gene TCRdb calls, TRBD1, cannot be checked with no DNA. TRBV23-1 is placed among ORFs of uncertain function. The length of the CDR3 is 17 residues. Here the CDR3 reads CASSQSLVRQAVYEQYF.

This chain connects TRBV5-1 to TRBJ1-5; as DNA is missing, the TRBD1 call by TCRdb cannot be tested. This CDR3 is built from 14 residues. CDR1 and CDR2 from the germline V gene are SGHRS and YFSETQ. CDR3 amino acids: CASSLRGGDQPQHF.

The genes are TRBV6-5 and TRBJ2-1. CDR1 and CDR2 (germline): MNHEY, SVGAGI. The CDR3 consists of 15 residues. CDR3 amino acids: CASSYSRGAYNEQFF.

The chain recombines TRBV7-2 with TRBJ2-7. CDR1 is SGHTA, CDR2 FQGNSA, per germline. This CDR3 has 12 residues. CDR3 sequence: CASSLVGYEQYF.

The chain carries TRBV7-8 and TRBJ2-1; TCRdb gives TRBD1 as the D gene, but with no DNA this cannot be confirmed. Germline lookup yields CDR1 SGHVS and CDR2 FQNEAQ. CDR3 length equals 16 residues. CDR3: CASSPYRGQGYNEQFF. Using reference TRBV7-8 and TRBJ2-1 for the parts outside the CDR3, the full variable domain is GAGVSQSPRYKVAKRGQDVALRCDPISGHVSLFWYQQALGQGPEFLTYFQNEAQLDKSGLPSDRFFAERPEGSVSTLKIQRTQQEDSAVYLCASSPYRGQGYNEQFFGPGTRLTVL.

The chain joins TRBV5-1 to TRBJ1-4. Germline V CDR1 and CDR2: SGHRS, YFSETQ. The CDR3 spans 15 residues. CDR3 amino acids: CASSLTLATNEKLFF.

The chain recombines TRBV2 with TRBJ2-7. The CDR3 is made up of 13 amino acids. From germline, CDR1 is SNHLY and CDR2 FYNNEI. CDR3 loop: CASSGFSAYEQYF.

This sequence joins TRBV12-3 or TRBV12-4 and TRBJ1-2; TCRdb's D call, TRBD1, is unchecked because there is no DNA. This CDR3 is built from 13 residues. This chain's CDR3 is CASRGQVRYGYTF.

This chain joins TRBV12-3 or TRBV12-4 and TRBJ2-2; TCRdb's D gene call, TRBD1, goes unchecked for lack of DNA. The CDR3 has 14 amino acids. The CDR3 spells CASSLTPHTGELFF.

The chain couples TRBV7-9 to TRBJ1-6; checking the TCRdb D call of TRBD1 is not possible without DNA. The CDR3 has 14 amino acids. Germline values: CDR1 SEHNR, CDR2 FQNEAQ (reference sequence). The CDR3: CASSPGQGLGPLHF.

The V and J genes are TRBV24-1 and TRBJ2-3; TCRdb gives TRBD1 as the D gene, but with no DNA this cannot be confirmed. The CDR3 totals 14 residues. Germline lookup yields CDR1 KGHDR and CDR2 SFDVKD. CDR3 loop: CATSDYPRLDTQYF.

The CDR3 sequence is CASSQAGLAKNMQYF. V gene TRBV11-2 combines with J gene TRBJ2-4. The germline V gene encodes CDR1 SGHAT and CDR2 FQNNGV. The CDR3 contains 15 residues.

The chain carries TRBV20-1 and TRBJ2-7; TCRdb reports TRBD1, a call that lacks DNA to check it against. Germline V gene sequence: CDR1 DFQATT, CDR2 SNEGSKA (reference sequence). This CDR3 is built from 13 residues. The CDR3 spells CSAAGTGTYEQYF.

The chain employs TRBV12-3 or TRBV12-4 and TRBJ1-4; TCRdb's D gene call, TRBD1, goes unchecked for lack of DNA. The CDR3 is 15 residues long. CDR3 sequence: CASDRGNQTNEKLFF.